The 27 T cell receptor beta chains listed next were all sequenced from one sample in a study of shared clonotypes between healthy human individuals. Repertoires were generated with immunoSEQ multiplex PCR, while TCRdb's copy carries only in-frame clones and drops some. The sample records approximately 2,000,000 clones, around 93% being singletons. Sequences were obtained from naive CD4+ T cells from PBMCs. Documented subset: CD45RA+ positively selected. These receptors were obtained from a man aged 18 to 30 in good health. Some clones in this sample may be carry-over from other donors' samples.

This rearrangement joins TRBV7-9 to TRBJ2-7; no definite D call. There are 13 residues in the CDR3. Germline assignment: CDR1 SEHNR and CDR2 FQNEAQ (reference sequence). Deletions cut 1 base from V and 6 bases from J, with 10 bases between. CDR3 loop: CASSLVAGLEQYF. The CDR3 region has the DNA TGTGCCAGCAGCTTAGTTGCAGGTCTCGAGCAGTACTTC.

The V and J genes are TRBV7-9 and TRBJ2-1; TRBD2 aligns across 15 bases. CDR3 length equals 18 residues. The V gene's germline CDR1 is SEHNR and CDR2 FQNEAQ (reference sequence). Trimming cost V 4 bases and J 2 bases; bases outside gene matches: 6. As DNA, the CDR3 is TGTGCCAGCAGCTGGGGACTAGCGGGAGGCCAAACCTACAATGAGCAGTTCTTC. Its translation: CASSWGLAGGQTYNEQFF.

In this sample, this clone turned up a few times. This rearrangement joins TRBV6-1 to TRBJ1-1; D remains ambiguous. V was shortened by 6 bases and J by 4 bases, with 6 bases between the two germline ends. Germline lookup yields CDR1 MNHNS and CDR2 SASEGT. This CDR3 is 11 amino acids long. CDR3 amino acids: CASREGTEAFF. CDR3 in DNA: TGTGCCAGCAGGGAGGGCACTGAAGCTTTCTTT.

The rearrangement links TRBV27 to TRBJ2-7; 8 bases are a match to TRBD2. This CDR3 has 13 residues. With V trimmed by 8 bases and J by 4 bases, 7 bases remained unmatched. CDR1 MNHEY and CDR2 SMNVEV come from the germline V gene (reference sequence). The CDR3: CASRLSSGYEQYF. As DNA, the CDR3 is TGTGCCAGCCGCCTGTCTAGCGGGTACGAGCAGTACTTC.

Worth noting for this clone: Other nucleotide sequences in the sample specify the same CDR3. The chain carries TRBV5-1 and TRBJ2-1; 7 positions match TRBD2. V lost 5 bases and J lost 4; bases outside the gene matches: 9. The CDR3 totals 15 residues. CDR1 and CDR2 from the germline V gene are SGHRS and YFSETQ. For the CDR3, the DNA is TGCGCCAGCAGTTTGCCAGCGGGGAGTTACAATGAGCAGTTCTTC. Its protein product is CASSLPAGSYNEQFF.

The chain combines TRBV6-5 with TRBJ2-7, with unresolved D. The CDR3 runs to 13 residues. Germline assignment: CDR1 MNHEY and CDR2 SVGAGI. Between the trimmed V and J ends, which lost 2 bases and 3 bases, there was a span of 8 bases. CDR3: CASSYRNNYEQYF. CDR3 in DNA: TGTGCCAGCAGTTACAGGAATAACTACGAGCAGTACTTC.

The rearrangement uses TRBV20-1 and TRBJ2-5; D is uncertain. CDR3 length equals 10 residues. Between the trimmed V and J ends, which lost 3 bases and 9 bases, there was a span of 8 bases. CDR1 and CDR2 (germline): DFQATT, SNEGSKA (reference sequence). The CDR3 sequence is CSASRTSQYF. The CDR3 region has the DNA TGCAGTGCTAGCCGGACGTCCCAGTACTTC.

This clone was recorded only once. This rearrangement joins TRBV6-1 to TRBJ1-4; D is perhaps TRBD1 (5 bases). Trimming removed 7 bases at V and 7 bases at J, with 13 bases between. The CDR3 contains 13 residues. Germline CDR1 reads MNHNS; CDR2 reads SASEGT. The CDR3 coding sequence is TGTGCCAGCACCCGGGGCCTGGGTGAAAAACTGTTTTTT. It is translated as CASTRGLGEKLFF.

To note about this clone: Different DNA sequences within this sample yield the same CDR3. V gene TRBV5-4 combines with J gene TRBJ1-2; the D is unclear. This CDR3 comprises 13 residues. V was trimmed by 0 bases and J by 4 bases, leaving 7 bases between them. Per the germline V gene, CDR1 is SGHNT and CDR2 is YYREEE (reference sequence). CDR3 nucleotides: TGTGCCAGCAGCTTGGGGCAGCCCTATGGCTACACCTTC. Protein product: CASSLGQPYGYTF.

In its sample, this clone was seen once. The chain has TRBV2 and TRBJ2-3, with D hard to call. The length of the CDR3 is 13 residues. Germline lookup yields CDR1 SNHLY and CDR2 FYNNEI. V lost 7 bases and J 1 base, leaving 9 bases between the germline ends. The CDR3 sequence is CASKPDRTDTQYF. The DNA of the CDR3 is TGTGCCAGCAAGCCGGATCGCACAGATACGCAGTATTTT.

V and J are TRBV5-1 and TRBJ2-7; D is possibly TRBD1 or TRBD2 (5 bases each). Germline V CDR1 and CDR2: SGHRS, YFSETQ. The CDR3 runs 15 residues. Trimming removed 4 bases from V and 2 bases from J, with 16 bases in between. The CDR3 is CASSPLPGATYEQYF. The CDR3, as DNA: TGCGCCAGCAGCCCCCTTCCCGGGGCGACCTACGAGCAGTACTTC.

Points on this clone: Other DNA sequences in the same sample also yield this CDR3. The rearrangement uses TRBV20-1 and TRBJ2-3, with D hard to call. Germline lookup yields CDR1 DFQATT and CDR2 SNEGSKA (reference sequence). Trimming took off 3 bases at V and 6 bases at J, with 7 bases between the two ends. This CDR3 has 11 amino acids. CDR3 sequence: CSASGRDTQYF. CDR3 bases: TGCAGTGCTAGCGGTCGGGATACGCAGTATTTT.

The chain has TRBV18 and TRBJ1-4; no reliable D call. CDR3 length: 15 residues. Germline CDR1 KGHSH, CDR2 LQKENI. V was shortened by 3 bases and J by 7 bases, with 15 bases between the two germline ends. In nucleotides, the CDR3 is TGTGCCAGCTCACCCGTAGGAGAGGTGGGTGAAAAACTGTTTTTT. As protein: CASSPVGEVGEKLFF.

The chain joins TRBV7-2 to TRBJ1-2, with D possibly being TRBD1 (6 bases). The CDR3 has 15 amino acids. In germline, CDR1 is SGHTA, CDR2 FQGNSA. V was clipped by 4 bases and J by 4 bases, with 16 bases between them. Written as DNA, the CDR3 is TGTGCCAGCAGCTACGGTCAGGGGTCCGTCTATGGCTACACCTTC. Its protein product is CASSYGQGSVYGYTF.

V gene TRBV10-1 combines with J gene TRBJ2-7, with TRBD1 matching over 8 bases. The CDR3 covers 17 residues. CDR1 is WNHNN and CDR2 is SYGVQD in the germline V gene (reference sequence). J was trimmed by 0 bases and V by 4 bases; bases with no gene match: 11. The CDR3 sequence is CASSGVSGGCSSYEQYF. The CDR3 DNA reads TGCGCCAGCAGTGGGGTCTCAGGGGGCTGTAGCTCCTACGAGCAGTACTTC.

The chain's CDR3 is CASSLVGQMFF. The CDR3 DNA sequence: TGTGCCAGCAGCTTAGTAGGGCAAATGTTTTTT. The chain uses TRBV11-2 and TRBJ2-2; D gene unclear. From germline, CDR1 is SGHAT and CDR2 FQNNGV. The CDR3 has 11 residues. The V end was cut by 1 base, the J end by 15 bases, with 9 bases between.

The V call is TRBV19, the J call TRBJ2-7, with 8 positions matching TRBD1. Looked up from germline, CDR1 is LNHDA and CDR2 is SQIVND (reference sequence). The V segment lost 4 bases and the J segment 1 base; nucleotides outside the gene matches: 6. The CDR3 is made up of 15 amino acids. The chain's CDR3 is CASSTGQGFSYEQYF. The CDR3 nucleotides are TGTGCCAGTAGTACTGGACAGGGTTTTTCCTACGAGCAGTACTTC.

In nucleotides, the CDR3 is TGCGCCAGCAGCCTAGACAGGGGGCGGCTAGCGGGAGACTCCTACGAGCAGTACTTC. Protein product: CASSLDRGRLAGDSYEQYF. The V call is TRBV5-1, the J call TRBJ2-7; D possibly matches TRBD1 or TRBD2 (10 bases each). The CDR3 is 19 amino acids. CDR1 is SGHRS, CDR2 YFSETQ, per germline. V was shortened by 4 bases and J by 0 bases, with 26 bases between the two germline ends.

The chain is built from TRBV18 and TRBJ2-7, with D tentatively TRBD2 (7 bases). The CDR3 has 14 residues. Trimming stripped 6 bases from V and 6 bases from J, with 18 bases between. From germline, CDR1 is KGHSH and CDR2 LQKENI. Here the CDR3 DNA reads TGTGCCAGCTCCCCCGCGGGGGCTAGCGTCGAGCAGTACTTC. Amino acid sequence: CASSPAGASVEQYF.

The rearrangement joins TRBV5-1 to TRBJ1-2; TRBD1 agrees at 11 bases. Trimming at V came to 5 bases and at J to 6 bases, leaving 6 bases not matched to a gene. Per the germline V gene, CDR1 is SGHRS and CDR2 is YFSETQ. This CDR3 comprises 14 residues. CDR3 in amino acids: CASRTGQGADGYTF. CDR3 DNA: TGCGCCAGCAGGACAGGACAGGGGGCGGATGGCTACACCTTC.

This chain links TRBV4-1 with TRBJ2-3; 10 nucleotides align to TRBD1. V was clipped by 4 bases and J by 0 bases; unmatched bases: 4. Germline CDR1 and CDR2: MGHRA and YSYEKL. The CDR3 length is 16 residues. CDR3 protein: CASSLRQGASTDTQYF. CDR3 DNA sequence: TGCGCCAGCAGCCTTCGACAGGGGGCTAGCACAGATACGCAGTATTTT.

This chain joins TRBV4-1 and TRBJ2-1; D gene uncertain. The CDR3 runs 16 residues. V lost 2 bases and J 0 bases, leaving 11 bases between the germline ends. The V gene's germline CDR1 is MGHRA and CDR2 YSYEKL. The CDR3 loop is CASSQPTVSSYNEQFF. For the CDR3, the DNA is TGCGCCAGCAGCCAACCCACAGTATCCTCCTACAATGAGCAGTTCTTC.

A remark on this clone: This CDR3 is also generated by other DNA sequences in the sample. The chain combines TRBV30 with TRBJ2-1, with D unclear. This CDR3 has 11 amino acids. Germline assignment: CDR1 GTSNPN and CDR2 SVGIG (reference sequence). V was trimmed by 3 bases and J by 3 bases, leaving 3 bases between them. The CDR3 DNA is TGTGCCTGGAGCGTCTACAATGAGCAGTTCTTC. Its protein is CAWSVYNEQFF.

In regard to this clone: The sample holds other DNA sequences that translate to the same CDR3. The chain couples TRBV11-2 to TRBJ1-1; 9 nucleotides match TRBD1. The J segment lost 1 base and the V segment lost 1 base, leaving 1 base of the junction unmatched. CDR3 length: 15 residues. Looked up from germline, CDR1 is SGHAT and CDR2 is FQNNGV. The CDR3 is CASSLAGQGNTEAFF. The CDR3 coding sequence is TGTGCCAGCAGCTTAGCGGGACAGGGGAACACTGAAGCTTTCTTT.

The rearrangement joins TRBV6-9 to TRBJ2-7; D might be TRBD1 (5 bases). Germline V gene data show CDR1 as MNHGY and CDR2 as SVAAGI. The CDR3 covers 13 residues. V lost 10 bases and J lost 3, with 16 bases in between. The CDR3 DNA sequence: TGTGCCATACCGAAGACAGACCACTACGAGCAGTACTTC. Translated, it gives CAIPKTDHYEQYF.

As regards this clone: This same CDR3 is encoded by further DNA sequences in the sample. This chain links TRBV7-2 with TRBJ2-1, with 11 bases that match TRBD2. V was clipped by 1 base and J by 3 bases; unmatched bases: 2. CDR1 and CDR2 (germline): SGHTA, FQGNSA. This CDR3 region has 16 residues. This CDR3 reads CASSLVGTSGYNEQFF. The CDR3 DNA reads as TGTGCCAGCAGCTTAGTAGGGACTAGCGGCTACAATGAGCAGTTCTTC. The full variable domain, in which reference TRBV7-2 and TRBJ2-1 provide the parts outside the CDR3, is GAGVSQSPSNKVTEKGKDVELRCDPISGHTALYWYRQSLGQGLEFLIYFQGNSAPDKSGLPSDRFSAERTGGSVSTLTIQRTQQEDSAVYLCASSLVGTSGYNEQFFGPGTRLTVL.

This clone was seen more than once but under ten times. This sequence joins TRBV29-1 and TRBJ1-1, with TRBD1 matching 8 bases. V shed 7 bases, J shed 6 bases, and the junction held 16 bases outside the gene matches. Per the germline V gene, CDR1 is SQVTM and CDR2 is ANQGSEA. CDR3 length: 15 amino acids. The CDR3 loop is CSAMGQVAGDAEAFF. The CDR3 DNA sequence: TGCAGCGCTATGGGACAGGTGGCAGGGGACGCTGAAGCTTTCTTT.